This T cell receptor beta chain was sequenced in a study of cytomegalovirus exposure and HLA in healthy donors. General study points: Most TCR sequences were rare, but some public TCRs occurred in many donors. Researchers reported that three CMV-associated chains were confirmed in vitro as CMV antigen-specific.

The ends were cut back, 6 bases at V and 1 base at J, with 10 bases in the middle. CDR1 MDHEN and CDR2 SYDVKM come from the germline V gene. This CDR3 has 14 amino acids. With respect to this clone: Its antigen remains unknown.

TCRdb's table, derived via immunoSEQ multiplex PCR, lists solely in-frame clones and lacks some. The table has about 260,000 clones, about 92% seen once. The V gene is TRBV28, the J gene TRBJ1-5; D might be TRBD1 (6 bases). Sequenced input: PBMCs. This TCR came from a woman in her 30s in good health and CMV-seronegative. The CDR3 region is CASRTGSSNQPQHF. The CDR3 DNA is TGTGCCAGCAGGACAGGTTCCAGCAATCAGCCCCAGCATTTT.